The count of the clone carrying this T cell receptor beta chain is one. The sample is drawn from a study of blood T cell repertoires in COVID-19. For the study at large: Researchers got acute and convalescent COVID-19 samples from the United States, Italy and Spain. Sources were T cells, B-cell-depleted T cells, or PBMCs; the material itself was cDNA or gDNA.

Sequencing used immunoSEQ multiplex PCR; TCRdb keeps in-frame clones, though not all of them. The data show 40,000 to 60,000 clones, 70% to 85% seen once. After removal of 0 bases from V and 9 bases from J, the junction contained 7 bases not matched to a gene. Germline V gene data show CDR1 as SGHNT and CDR2 as YYREEE (reference sequence). This CDR3 contains 16 residues. The source material was peripheral blood. This TCR was recovered from a man in his forties or fifties with active COVID-19. The chain employs TRBV5-4 and TRBJ2-1; the match to TRBD1 covers 12 bases. In DNA, the CDR3 is TGTGCCAGCAGCTTGGCACCCGGGACAGGGGGCCTTGAGCAGTTCTTC. Its translation is CASSLAPGTGGLEQFF.